Listed below are T cell receptor beta chains from one sample, sequenced in a study of beta chain features in type 1 diabetes. The table came from immunoSEQ multiplex PCR; TCRdb's copy has only in-frame clones and leaves some out. The sample includes 680,000 or so clones, roughly an eighth seen only once; the top ten take approximately 0.021%. The sample was naive CD4+ T cells from blood. The receptors here all came from a man between 18 and 35 years old with type 1 diabetes. CDR3s include the opening cysteine and the closing phenylalanine or tryptophan. Each record gives: D gene, J gene, clone size, V gene, CDR3 DNA, CDR3 protein. The D gene is left open where the match is weak. Size is stated for part of the rows, as once, few or many counts, or as a class when the clone is expanded.

>NA|TRBJ2-3|NA|TRBV30
TGTGCCTGGAGTTTAGGGGCGGGGACAGATACGCAGTATTTT
CAWSLGAGTDTQYF
>TRBD2|TRBJ2-3|few|TRBV4-1
TGCGCCAGCAGCCCCGGGGTTATACGGGGGGGCAACACAGATACGCAGTATTTT
CASSPGVIRGGNTDTQYF
>TRBD1|TRBJ1-2|NA|TRBV10-3
TGTGCCATCAGTCCGGGACAGGGGTATGGCTACACCTTC
CAISPGQGYGYTF
>TRBD1|TRBJ2-3|few|TRBV10-3
TGTGCCATCGGACAGGGACCGCTCACAGATACGCAGTATTTT
CAIGQGPLTDTQYF
>NA|TRBJ2-7|few|TRBV7-2
TGTGCCAGCAGAGACGGGGGGCCATACTACGAGCAGTACTTC
CASRDGGPYYEQYF
>TRBD2|TRBJ2-7|NA|TRBV30
TGTGCCGGGGGGGACTACGAGCAGTACTTC
CAGGDYEQYF
>TRBD1|TRBJ1-6|once|TRBV2
TGTGCCAGCAGAGCGGACAGGGGCGAGAATTCACCCCTCCACTTT
CASRADRGENSPLHF
>NA|TRBJ2-5|NA|TRBV19
TGTGCCAGTAGTACCGGGCCGGTAGATACCCAGTACTTC
CASSTGPVDTQYF
>NA|TRBJ1-5|NA|TRBV27
TGTGCCAGCAGTTTATCGGGGGGCAATCAGCCCCAGCATTTT
CASSLSGGNQPQHF
>TRBD1|TRBJ1-5|NA|TRBV2
TGTGCCAGCAGTCTACAGGGGGCAGGTAATCAGCCCCAGCATTTT
CASSLQGAGNQPQHF
>NA|TRBJ1-2|NA|TRBV2
TGTGCCAGCAGTGAAGCGGGTTCACGGGGACGGGAAAACTATGGCTACACCTTC
CASSEAGSRGRENYGYTF
>NA|TRBJ2-3|few|TRBV7-9
TGTGCCAGCAGCTGGGATAGGGGTAGAGATACGCAGTATTTT
CASSWDRGRDTQYF
>NA|TRBJ2-3|few|TRBV6-1
TGTGCCAGCACTTTAAGGGGGTCCACAGATACGCAGTATTTT
CASTLRGSTDTQYF
>TRBD1|TRBJ1-4|few|TRBV6-5
TGTGCCAGCAGTTCCGGGGACAGTAATGAAAAACTGTTTTTT
CASSSGDSNEKLFF
>NA|TRBJ1-1|NA|TRBV27
TGTGCCAGCAGTTTCATGTCAGGCCTGAACACTGAAGCTTTCTTT
CASSFMSGLNTEAFF
>TRBD1|TRBJ1-1|NA|TRBV5-1
TGCGCCAGCAGCTTCGGACAGGCTAACACTGAAGCTTTCTTT
CASSFGQANTEAFF
>NA|TRBJ2-1|NA|TRBV28
TGTGCCGCCTTTTCCACATCGTACAACAACAATGAGCAGTTCTTC
CAAFSTSYNNNEQFF
>TRBD2|TRBJ2-1|NA|TRBV10-3
TGTGCCATCAGACAAAGCGGGGGGTCGGACAATGAGCAGTTCTTC
CAIRQSGGSDNEQFF
>NA|TRBJ1-2|few|TRBV10-3
TGTGCCATCACCATTAACTCTAACTATGGCTACACCTTC
CAITINSNYGYTF
>TRBD1|TRBJ2-7|few|TRBV5-4
TGTGCCAGCAGCTGGGACAGCCACGAGCAGTACTTC
CASSWDSHEQYF
>TRBD1|TRBJ1-2|few|TRBV27
TGTGCCAGCACCCAGGACAGGGAGGGTGGCTACACCTTC
CASTQDREGGYTF
>NA|TRBJ2-1|few|TRBV2
TGTGCCAGCGGAACTGGGCAAAGCTCCTACAATGAGCAGTTCTTC
CASGTGQSSYNEQFF
>TRBD2|TRBJ2-3|NA|TRBV28
TGTGCCAGCAGTACCCAGCGGGGGGGATTCACAGATACGCAGTATTTT
CASSTQRGGFTDTQYF
>TRBD1|TRBJ2-3|few|TRBV5-1
TGCGCCAGCGCCCGGGACAGTAGCACAGATACGCAGTATTTT
CASARDSSTDTQYF